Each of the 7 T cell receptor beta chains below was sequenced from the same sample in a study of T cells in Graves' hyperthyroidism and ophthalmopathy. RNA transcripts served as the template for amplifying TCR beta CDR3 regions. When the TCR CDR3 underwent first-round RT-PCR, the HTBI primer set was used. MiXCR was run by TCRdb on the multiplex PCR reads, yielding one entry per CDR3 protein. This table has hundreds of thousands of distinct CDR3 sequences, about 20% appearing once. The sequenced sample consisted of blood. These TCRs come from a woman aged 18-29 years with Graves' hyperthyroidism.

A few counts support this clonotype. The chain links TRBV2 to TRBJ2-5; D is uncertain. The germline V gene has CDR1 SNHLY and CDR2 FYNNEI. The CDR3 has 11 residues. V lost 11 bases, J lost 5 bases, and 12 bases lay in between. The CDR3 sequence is CAGVSYETQYF. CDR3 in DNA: TGTGCCGGAGTTTCGTATGAGACCCAGTACTTC.

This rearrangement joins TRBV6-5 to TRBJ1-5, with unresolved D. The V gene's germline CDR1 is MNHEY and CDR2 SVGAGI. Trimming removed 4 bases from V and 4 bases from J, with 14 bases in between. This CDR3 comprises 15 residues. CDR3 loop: CASSSEAALNQPQHF. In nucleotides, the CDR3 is TGTGCCAGCAGTTCCGAAGCTGCCCTAAATCAGCCCCAGCATTTT.

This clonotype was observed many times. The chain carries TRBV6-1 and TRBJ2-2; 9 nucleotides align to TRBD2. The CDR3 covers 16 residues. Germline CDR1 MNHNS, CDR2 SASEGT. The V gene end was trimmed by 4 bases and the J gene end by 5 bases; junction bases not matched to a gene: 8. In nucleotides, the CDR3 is TGTGCCAGCAGTGTCGGGACTAGCCTACAAACCGGGGAGCTGTTTTTT. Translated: CASSVGTSLQTGELFF.

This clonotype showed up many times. The DNA for the CDR3 is TGTGCCAGCAGTTTGGACAGGAACGCTAACTATGGCTACACCTTC. The encoded protein is CASSLDRNANYGYTF. The chain has TRBV28 and TRBJ1-2; 7 bases line up with TRBD1. Germline CDR1 is MDHEN and CDR2 is SYDVKM. The V and J ends lost 3 bases and 0 bases, in that order; junction bases with no gene match: 4. This CDR3 contains 15 residues.

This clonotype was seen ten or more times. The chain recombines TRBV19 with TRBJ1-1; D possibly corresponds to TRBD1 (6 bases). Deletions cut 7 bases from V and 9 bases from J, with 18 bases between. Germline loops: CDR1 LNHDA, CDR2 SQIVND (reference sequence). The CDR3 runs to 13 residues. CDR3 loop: CASTEEGGPQAFF. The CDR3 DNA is TGTGCCAGTACCGAAGAGGGGGGGCCCCAAGCTTTCTTT. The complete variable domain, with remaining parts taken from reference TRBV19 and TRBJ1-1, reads DGGITQSPKYLFRKEGQNVTLSCEQNLNHDAMYWYRQDPGQGLRLIYYSQIVNDFQKGDIAEGYSVSREKKESFPLTVTSAQKNPTAFYLCASTEEGGPQAFFGQGTRLTVV.

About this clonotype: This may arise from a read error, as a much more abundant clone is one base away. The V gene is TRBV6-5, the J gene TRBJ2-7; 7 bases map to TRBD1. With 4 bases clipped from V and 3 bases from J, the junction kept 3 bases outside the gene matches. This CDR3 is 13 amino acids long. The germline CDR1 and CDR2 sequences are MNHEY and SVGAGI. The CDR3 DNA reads TGTGCCAGCAGTTTCGCAGGGGGCTACGAGCAGTACTTC. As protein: CASSFAGGYEQYF.

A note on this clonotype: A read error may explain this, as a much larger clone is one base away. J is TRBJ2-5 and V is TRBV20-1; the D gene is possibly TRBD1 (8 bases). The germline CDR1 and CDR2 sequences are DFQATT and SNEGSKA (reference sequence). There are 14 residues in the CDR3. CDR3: CSARDGRGRETRYF. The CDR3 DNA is TGCAGTGCTAGAGATGGCAGGGGGCGGGAGACCCGGTACTTC.